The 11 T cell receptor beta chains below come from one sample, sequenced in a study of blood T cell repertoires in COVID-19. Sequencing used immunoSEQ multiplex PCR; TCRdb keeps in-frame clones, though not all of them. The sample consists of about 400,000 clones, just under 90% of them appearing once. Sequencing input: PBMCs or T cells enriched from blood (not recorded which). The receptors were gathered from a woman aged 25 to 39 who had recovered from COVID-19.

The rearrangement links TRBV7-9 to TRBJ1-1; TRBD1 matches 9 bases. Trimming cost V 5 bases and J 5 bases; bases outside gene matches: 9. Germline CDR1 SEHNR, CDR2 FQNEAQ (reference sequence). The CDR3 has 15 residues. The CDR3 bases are TGTGCCAGCAGCGCGCCGCGACAGGGGGGGACTGAAGCTTTCTTT. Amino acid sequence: CASSAPRQGGTEAFF. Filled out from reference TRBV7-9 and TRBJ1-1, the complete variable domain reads DTGVSQNPRHKITKRGQNVTFRCDPISEHNRLYWYRQTLGQGPEFLTYFQNEAQLEKSRLLSDRFSAERPKGSFSTLEIQRTEQGDSAMYLCASSAPRQGGTEAFFGQGTRLTVV.

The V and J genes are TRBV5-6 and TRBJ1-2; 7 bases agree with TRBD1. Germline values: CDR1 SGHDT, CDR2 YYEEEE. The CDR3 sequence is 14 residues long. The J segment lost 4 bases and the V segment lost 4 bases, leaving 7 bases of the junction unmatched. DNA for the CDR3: TGTGCCAGCAGCGGGGACAGTTTCCGCTATGGCTACACCTTC. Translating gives CASSGDSFRYGYTF.

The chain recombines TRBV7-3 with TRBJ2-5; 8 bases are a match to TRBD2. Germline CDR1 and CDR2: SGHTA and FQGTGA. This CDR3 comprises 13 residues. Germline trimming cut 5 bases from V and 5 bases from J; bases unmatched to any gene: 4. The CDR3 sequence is CASSKTSDETQYF. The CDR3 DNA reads TGTGCCAGCAGCAAGACTAGCGATGAGACCCAGTACTTC.

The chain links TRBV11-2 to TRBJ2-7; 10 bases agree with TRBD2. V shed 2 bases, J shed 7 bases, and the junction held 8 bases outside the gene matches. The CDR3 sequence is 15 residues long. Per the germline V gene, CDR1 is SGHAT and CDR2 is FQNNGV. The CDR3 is CASSLRLAGVREQYF. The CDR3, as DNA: TGTGCCAGCAGCTTACGGCTAGCGGGAGTTCGGGAGCAGTACTTC. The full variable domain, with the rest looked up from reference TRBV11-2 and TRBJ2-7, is EAGVAQSPRYKIIEKRQSVAFWCNPISGHATLYWYQQILGQGPKLLIQFQNNGVVDDSQLPKDRFSAERLKGVDSTLKIQPAKLEDSAVYLCASSLRLAGVREQYFGPGTRLTVT.

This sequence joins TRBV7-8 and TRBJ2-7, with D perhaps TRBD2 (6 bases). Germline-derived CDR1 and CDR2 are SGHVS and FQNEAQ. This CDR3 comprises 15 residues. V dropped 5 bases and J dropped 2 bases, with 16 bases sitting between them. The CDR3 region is CASSPWAGSTYEQYF. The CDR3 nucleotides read TGTGCCAGCAGCCCTTGGGCGGGAAGTACCTACGAGCAGTACTTC.

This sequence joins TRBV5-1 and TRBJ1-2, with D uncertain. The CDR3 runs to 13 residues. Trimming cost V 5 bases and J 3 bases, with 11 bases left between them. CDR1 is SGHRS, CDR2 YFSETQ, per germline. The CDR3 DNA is TGCGCCAGCAGGGGTGCGGGAGACTATGGCTACACCTTC. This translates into CASRGAGDYGYTF.

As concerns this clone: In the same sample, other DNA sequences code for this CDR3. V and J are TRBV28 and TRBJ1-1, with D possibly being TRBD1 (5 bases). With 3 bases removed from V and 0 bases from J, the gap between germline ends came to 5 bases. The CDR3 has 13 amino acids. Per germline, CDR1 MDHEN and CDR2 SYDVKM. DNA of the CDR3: TGTGCCAGCAGTTTCAGGGTGAACACTGAAGCTTTCTTT. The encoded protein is CASSFRVNTEAFF.

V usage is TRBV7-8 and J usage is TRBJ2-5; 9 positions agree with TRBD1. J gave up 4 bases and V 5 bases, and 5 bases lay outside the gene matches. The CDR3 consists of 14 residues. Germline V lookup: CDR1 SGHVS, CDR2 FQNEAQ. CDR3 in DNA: TGTGCCAGCAGCGCCTACAGGGGGCTAGAGACCCAGTACTTC. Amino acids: CASSAYRGLETQYF.

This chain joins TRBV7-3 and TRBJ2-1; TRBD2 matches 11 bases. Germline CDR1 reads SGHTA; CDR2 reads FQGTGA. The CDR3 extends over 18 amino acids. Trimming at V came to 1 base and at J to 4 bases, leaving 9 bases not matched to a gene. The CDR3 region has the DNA TGTGCCAGCAGCTTAAGGCCTGTAGCGGGAGGGATATACAATGAGCAGTTCTTC. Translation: CASSLRPVAGGIYNEQFF.

CDR3 in DNA: TGTGCCAGCTCGCAATTACAGTCATCAAATGAAAAACTGTTTTTT. It is translated as CASSQLQSSNEKLFF. The V call is TRBV18, the J call TRBJ1-4; D remains ambiguous. Trimming removed 6 bases at V and 5 bases at J, with 16 bases between. Germline lookup yields CDR1 KGHSH and CDR2 LQKENI. The CDR3 length is 15 residues.

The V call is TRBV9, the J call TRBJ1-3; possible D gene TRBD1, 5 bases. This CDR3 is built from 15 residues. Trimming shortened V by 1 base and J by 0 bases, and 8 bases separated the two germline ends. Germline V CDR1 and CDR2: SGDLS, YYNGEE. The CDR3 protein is CASSVHQGSGNTIYF. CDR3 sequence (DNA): TGTGCCAGCAGCGTACACCAGGGCTCTGGAAACACCATATATTTT.